Here is one TCR beta chain with its context. Its antigen remains unidentified. The record has no base qualities; no much larger clone is one base away. TCRbeta CDR3 regions were amplified from genomic DNA by means of the immunoSEQ Assay, a bias-controlled multiplex PCR. Turning to the authors' computational methods: Within the assay, amplification of reference gene primers was used to estimate how many nucleated cells each sample contained. To quantify the absolute abundance of each unique TCRbeta CDR3 rearrangement, sequence reads were collapsed and filtered. For each sample, productive Simpson clonality was calculated as the square root of Simpson's diversity index across productive rearrangements. Drawn from immuneACCESS, this table holds only the in-frame rearrangements with V and J called that TCRdb kept. Clones are partly lost; checked studies trace under half to an unresolved V gene and leave the rest unexplained. Clonal size and the V and J genes are those of that table, whereas D and trimming came from the DNA. The sample includes roughly 140,000 clones, with approximately 80% observed a single time. Clones ranked in the top ten supply roughly 2.9% of the sample.

The CDR3 spans 15 residues, from the cysteine through the phenylalanine. Only CDR3 DNA remains: 45 bases, in frame from the first base. The V end loses 4 bases and the J end loses 0 bases, and a stretch of 12 bases separates them. Via the germline V gene, CDR1 is SGHDN and CDR2 FVKESK. This sample was included in a study of blood T cell repertoires in COVID-19 (TCRdb year 2020). General notes on the study: Samples from collaborators originated in the United States, Italy and Spain and spanned both the acute and convalescent phases of COVID-19. HLA class I and class II types, where available, came from metadata supplied by the sample provider rather than from assay-based typing. Sample metadata almost always included a de-identified subject ID, COVID-19 status, age in years and sex. Samples came from the ongoing ImmuneRACE study (first 160 participants) plus 1,254 subjects from 6 global collaborators. The dataset comprised deeply sampled blood TCRbeta repertoires from subjects exposed to, actively infected with, or recovered from COVID-19. The repertoires were made available in a free public database intended to serve as a resource for research on the immune response to SARS-CoV-2. The prospective study material was composed of cDNA or gDNA derived from T cells, B-cell-depleted T cells, or PBMCs. Results the study describes overall, beyond this receptor: Clinical and demographic metadata were provided uncurated, with the amount varying by source and participant.

The collaborating institutions used their own protocols to collect whole blood in K2EDTA tubes. Collaborator samples were shipped for TCRbeta analysis as frozen whole blood, isolated PBMCs, or DNA extracted from either sample type. Sequenced: peripheral blood. This sequence uses TRBV14 and TRBJ2-5, and possibly TRBD2, on 5 matching bases. This receptor was identified in a woman aged 40 to 50 with active or convalescent COVID-19. The DNA sequence is as follows: TGTGCCAGCAGCCCCCGTCGAGGGTACCAAGAGACCCAGTACTTC. This gives the protein CASSPRRGYQETQYF. Joined to the reference TRBV14 and TRBJ2-5 proteins, this CDR3 gives the full variable domain: EAGVTQFPSHSVIEKGQTVTLRCDPISGHDNLYWYRRVMGKEIKFLLHFVKESKQDESGMPNNRFLAERTGGTYSTLKVQPAELEDSGVYFCASSPRRGYQETQYFGPGTRLLVL.